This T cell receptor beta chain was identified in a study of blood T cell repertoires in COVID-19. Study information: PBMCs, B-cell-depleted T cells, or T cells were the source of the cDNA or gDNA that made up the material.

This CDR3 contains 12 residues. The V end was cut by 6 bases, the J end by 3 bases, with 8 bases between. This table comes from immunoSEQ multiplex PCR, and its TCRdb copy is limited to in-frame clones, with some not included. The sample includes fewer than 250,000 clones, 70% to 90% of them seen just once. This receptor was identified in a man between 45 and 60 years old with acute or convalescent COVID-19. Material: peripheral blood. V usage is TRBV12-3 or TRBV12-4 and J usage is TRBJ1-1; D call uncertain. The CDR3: CASSGGYTEAFF. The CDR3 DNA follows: TGTGCCAGCAGCGGAGGCTACACTGAAGCTTTCTTT.